A selection of T cell receptor beta chains follows, all from one sample in a study of blood T cell repertoires in COVID-19. The repertoire was sequenced with immunoSEQ multiplex PCR; TCRdb's copy has only in-frame clones and lacks some. The profile shows 200,000 to 250,000 clones, 80% to 90% of them singletons. What was sequenced was peripheral blood. These TCRs come from a man in his fifties with active or convalescent COVID-19. Both conserved end residues are part of each CDR3. The D gene is left open where the match is weak. Not every row has a clone size; where given, it reads once, few, many or a size class.

TRBJ1-4 TRBD1 once TRBV7-2 TGTGCCAGCAGCTCGCAGGGGGCCGGGACTAATGAAAAACTGTTTTTT CASSSQGAGTNEKLFF
TRBJ1-2 TRBD1 . TRBV19 TGTGCCAGTACTAAACGGGACAGGACCAACTATGGCTACACCTTC CASTKRDRTNYGYTF
TRBJ2-1 TRBD2 . TRBV5-4 TGTGCCAGCAGCTACAGCGGGGGCCTAAACAATGAGCAGTTCTTC CASSYSGGLNNEQFF
TRBJ1-6 . . TRBV10-3 TGTGCCATCAGTGAGCCCGGGACAAAGGATTCACCCCTCCACTTT CAISEPGTKDSPLHF
TRBJ1-5 . . TRBV5-6 TGTGCCAGCAGCCGCCTGGGGCAGGGAGGATATAGCAATCAGCCCCAGCATTTT CASSRLGQGGYSNQPQHF
TRBJ1-5 . . TRBV15 TGTGCCACCAGCAGAGGACCAGGGGTTGGTCAGCCCCAGCATTTT CATSRGPGVGQPQHF
TRBJ2-7 . . TRBV27 TGTGCCAGCAGACTACTCACAGGGCTGGGGGAGCAGTACTTC CASRLLTGLGEQYF
TRBJ1-2 . . TRBV4-3 TGCGCCAGCAGCCCCCGACACTCCCCCCAGGTTGTCTATGGCTACACCTTC CASSPRHSPQVVYGYTF
TRBJ1-1 . . TRBV13 TGTGCCAGCAACTACCCGGGGGAGGGGCACACTGAAGCTTTCTTT CASNYPGEGHTEAFF
TRBJ2-7 TRBD2 . TRBV2 TGTGCCAGCGGAACCCCGGGACTAGGAAGATACGAGCAGTACTTC CASGTPGLGRYEQYF
TRBJ2-3 TRBD2 . TRBV14 TGTGCCAGCAGCTCTAAACAGCGGGAGACAGATACGCAGTATTTT CASSSKQRETDTQYF
TRBJ1-4 TRBD1 . TRBV2 TGTGCCAGCAGTGAAATGGACAGGGATGAAAAACTGTTTTTT CASSEMDRDEKLFF
TRBJ2-1 . few TRBV5-1 TGCGCCAGCAGCTTGGCTGCTACGACTTGGAATGAGCAGTTCTTC CASSLAATTWNEQFF
TRBJ2-7 TRBD2 . TRBV9 TGTGCCAGCAGTGCGACTAGCGGGAGTTACTACTACGAGCAGTACTTC CASSATSGSYYYEQYF
TRBJ2-3 . . TRBV5-1 TGCGCCAGCAGCTTACCCGGGGATCGGGATACGCAGTATTTT CASSLPGDRDTQYF
TRBJ2-7 . . TRBV4-1 TGCGCCAGCAGCCAAGGGGAGGGGACACTCCTTTCCTACGAGCAGTACTTC CASSQGEGTLLSYEQYF
TRBJ2-3 TRBD2 . TRBV19 TGTGCCAGTACCGGGACTAGCGGGAGGGCCGGCACAGATACGCAGTATTTT CASTGTSGRAGTDTQYF
TRBJ2-1 . few TRBV28 TGTGCCAGCCGGCGAGAAGCGGTATCCTACAATGAGCAGTTCTTC CASRREAVSYNEQFF